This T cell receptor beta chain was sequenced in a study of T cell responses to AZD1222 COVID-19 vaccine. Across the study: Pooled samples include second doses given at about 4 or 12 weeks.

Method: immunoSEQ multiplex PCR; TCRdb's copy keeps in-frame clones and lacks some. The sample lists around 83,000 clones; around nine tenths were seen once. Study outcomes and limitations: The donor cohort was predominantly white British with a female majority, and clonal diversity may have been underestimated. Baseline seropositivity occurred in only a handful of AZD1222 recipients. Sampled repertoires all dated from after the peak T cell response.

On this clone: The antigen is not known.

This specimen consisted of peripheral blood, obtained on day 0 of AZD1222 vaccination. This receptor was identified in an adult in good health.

CDR3 loop: CASSQVMNTEAFF. In nucleotides, the CDR3 is TGTGCCAGCTCACAAGTCATGAACACTGAAGCTTTCTTT. The V and J genes are TRBV18 and TRBJ1-1; D remains ambiguous. Germline V gene lookup returns CDR1 KGHSH and CDR2 LQKENI. With 4 bases removed from V and 0 bases from J, the gap between germline ends came to 6 bases. The CDR3 is 13 amino acids.